Listed below are T cell receptor beta chains from one sample, sequenced in a study of shared clonotypes between healthy human individuals. Clones were sequenced by immunoSEQ multiplex PCR, and TCRdb holds only the in-frame ones, with some missing. Of over a million clones in the sample, about 98.5% are singletons; the top ten hold over 0.3%. Material for sequencing was naive CD4+ T cells sorted from blood. The receptor source for this set is a man aged 25-45 years in good health. The CDR3 runs from the conserved cysteine through the conserved F or W. Fields, in order: CDR3 length, V gene, J gene, clone size, D gene, CDR3 protein, CDR3 DNA. D genes are given only for firm matches. Not all rows give a size; the values are once, few, many and, for expanded clones, a class.

CDR3 length: 15; V gene: TRBV9; J gene: TRBJ2-1; clone size: .; D gene: TRBD1; CDR3 protein: CASRAGTADYNEQFF; CDR3 DNA: TGTGCCAGCAGAGCCGGGACAGCAGATTACAATGAGCAGTTCTTC
CDR3 length: 14; V gene: TRBV23-1; J gene: TRBJ2-5; clone size: once; D gene: .; CDR3 protein: CASNARRGEETQYF; CDR3 DNA: TGCGCCAGCAACGCACGTAGAGGGGAAGAGACCCAGTACTTC
CDR3 length: 12; V gene: TRBV10-1; J gene: TRBJ1-1; clone size: .; D gene: .; CDR3 protein: CASSESPTPAFF; CDR3 DNA: TGCGCCAGCAGTGAGTCCCCAACCCCAGCTTTCTTT
CDR3 length: 15; V gene: TRBV7-9; J gene: TRBJ2-1; clone size: .; D gene: TRBD2; CDR3 protein: CASNLIQRELYEQFF; CDR3 DNA: TGTGCCAGCAACCTTATCCAGCGGGAGCTCTATGAGCAGTTCTTC
CDR3 length: 13; V gene: TRBV19; J gene: TRBJ1-1; clone size: once; D gene: .; CDR3 protein: CASSIKRNTEAFF; CDR3 DNA: TGTGCCAGTAGTATTAAGAGAAACACTGAAGCTTTCTTT
CDR3 length: 15; V gene: TRBV5-3; J gene: TRBJ2-1; clone size: .; D gene: .; CDR3 protein: CARSGRWDGWDEQFF; CDR3 DNA: TGTGCCAGAAGCGGAAGATGGGACGGGTGGGATGAGCAGTTCTTC
CDR3 length: 14; V gene: TRBV7-2; J gene: TRBJ2-1; clone size: .; D gene: .; CDR3 protein: CASSPPTSFYEQFF; CDR3 DNA: TGTGCCAGCAGCCCTCCCACTAGTTTCTATGAGCAGTTCTTC
CDR3 length: 17; V gene: TRBV11-2; J gene: TRBJ2-5; clone size: .; D gene: TRBD1; CDR3 protein: CASSAGTGPGRGKTQYF; CDR3 DNA: TGTGCCAGCAGCGCCGGGACAGGGCCCGGCCGGGGGAAGACCCAGTACTTC
CDR3 length: 13; V gene: TRBV29-1; J gene: TRBJ1-2; clone size: .; D gene: TRBD1; CDR3 protein: CSVGDRGNYGYTF; CDR3 DNA: TGCAGCGTTGGGGACAGGGGAAACTATGGCTACACCTTC
CDR3 length: 17; V gene: TRBV30; J gene: TRBJ2-3; clone size: .; D gene: TRBD2; CDR3 protein: CAWSVLGGLRGTDTQYF; CDR3 DNA: TGTGCCTGGAGTGTACTGGGGGGGTTGAGGGGCACAGATACGCAGTATTTT
CDR3 length: 13; V gene: TRBV30; J gene: TRBJ2-5; clone size: .; D gene: .; CDR3 protein: CAWGLRLGETQYF; CDR3 DNA: TGTGCCTGGGGACTTCGGTTGGGCGAGACCCAGTACTTC
CDR3 length: 17; V gene: TRBV4-3; J gene: TRBJ2-3; clone size: .; D gene: TRBD2; CDR3 protein: CASSLTAGGPGTDTQYF; CDR3 DNA: TGCGCCAGCAGCCTTACGGCGGGAGGGCCGGGCACAGATACGCAGTATTTT
CDR3 length: 16; V gene: TRBV19; J gene: TRBJ1-5; clone size: .; D gene: TRBD1; CDR3 protein: CASSPGTAHSNQPQHF; CDR3 DNA: TGTGCCAGTAGTCCCGGGACAGCCCATAGCAATCAGCCCCAGCATTTT
CDR3 length: 15; V gene: TRBV19; J gene: TRBJ1-4; clone size: .; D gene: TRBD1; CDR3 protein: CASSTGGTTNEKLFF; CDR3 DNA: TGTGCCAGTAGTACAGGGGGAACAACTAATGAAAAACTGTTTTTT
CDR3 length: 15; V gene: TRBV7-9; J gene: TRBJ1-5; clone size: .; D gene: .; CDR3 protein: CASSPLGHTNQPQHF; CDR3 DNA: TGTGCCAGCAGCCCACTAGGACATACCAATCAGCCCCAGCATTTT
CDR3 length: 13; V gene: TRBV29-1; J gene: TRBJ2-3; clone size: .; D gene: .; CDR3 protein: CSVAAWGVDTQYF; CDR3 DNA: TGCAGCGTTGCCGCTTGGGGGGTAGATACGCAGTATTTT
CDR3 length: 17; V gene: TRBV18; J gene: TRBJ1-4; clone size: .; D gene: TRBD1; CDR3 protein: CASSPNQPGQINEKLFF; CDR3 DNA: TGTGCCAGCTCACCTAATCAACCGGGACAGATTAATGAAAAACTGTTTTTT
CDR3 length: 13; V gene: TRBV28; J gene: TRBJ2-1; clone size: .; D gene: .; CDR3 protein: CASSSSSYNEQFF; CDR3 DNA: TGTGCCAGCAGTTCGAGCTCCTACAATGAGCAGTTCTTC
CDR3 length: 12; V gene: TRBV2; J gene: TRBJ2-7; clone size: .; D gene: .; CDR3 protein: CASSKQGYEQYF; CDR3 DNA: TGTGCCAGCAGTAAACAAGGATACGAGCAGTACTTC
CDR3 length: 16; V gene: TRBV6-5; J gene: TRBJ2-5; clone size: .; D gene: TRBD1; CDR3 protein: CASSYLYDRDWETQYF; CDR3 DNA: TGTGCCAGCAGTTACCTATATGACAGGGATTGGGAGACCCAGTACTTC
CDR3 length: 13; V gene: TRBV7-9; J gene: TRBJ2-1; clone size: .; D gene: .; CDR3 protein: CASSTGTYNEQFF; CDR3 DNA: TGTGCCAGCAGCACCGGGACTTACAATGAGCAGTTCTTC
CDR3 length: 16; V gene: TRBV19; J gene: TRBJ1-5; clone size: .; D gene: TRBD1; CDR3 protein: CASSIARQGWNQPQHF; CDR3 DNA: TGTGCCAGTAGTATAGCTCGACAGGGATGGAATCAGCCCCAGCATTTT
CDR3 length: 10; V gene: TRBV28; J gene: TRBJ2-7; clone size: .; D gene: .; CDR3 protein: CASGQLGQYF; CDR3 DNA: TGTGCCAGCGGCCAACTTGGGCAGTACTTC
CDR3 length: 15; V gene: TRBV18; J gene: TRBJ1-1; clone size: .; D gene: TRBD1; CDR3 protein: CASSQGTGSNTEAFF; CDR3 DNA: TGTGCCAGCTCGCAAGGGACAGGATCGAACACTGAAGCTTTCTTT
CDR3 length: 17; V gene: TRBV7-2; J gene: TRBJ2-2; clone size: once; D gene: TRBD2; CDR3 protein: CASSFPAGGANTGELFF; CDR3 DNA: TGTGCCAGCAGCTTTCCGGCGGGAGGCGCGAACACCGGGGAGCTGTTTTTT
CDR3 length: 16; V gene: TRBV27; J gene: TRBJ2-7; clone size: .; D gene: TRBD1; CDR3 protein: CASYSVRDRGPYEQYF; CDR3 DNA: TGTGCCAGCTACAGTGTCCGGGACAGGGGGCCATACGAGCAGTACTTC
CDR3 length: 13; V gene: TRBV30; J gene: TRBJ2-7; clone size: .; D gene: TRBD1; CDR3 protein: CAWTGQGIHEQYF; CDR3 DNA: TGTGCCTGGACGGGACAGGGAATTCACGAGCAGTACTTC
CDR3 length: 13; V gene: TRBV6-1; J gene: TRBJ1-2; clone size: .; D gene: TRBD1; CDR3 protein: CASSDTGADGYTF; CDR3 DNA: TGTGCCAGCAGTGATACAGGGGCAGATGGCTACACCTTC
CDR3 length: 13; V gene: TRBV28; J gene: TRBJ2-7; clone size: .; D gene: .; CDR3 protein: CASTLRGPDEQYF; CDR3 DNA: TGTGCCAGCACCCTGAGAGGGCCCGACGAGCAGTACTTC
CDR3 length: 13; V gene: TRBV10-1; J gene: TRBJ2-3; clone size: .; D gene: TRBD2; CDR3 protein: CASSKGLEDTQYF; CDR3 DNA: TGCGCCAGCAGTAAGGGACTAGAAGATACGCAGTATTTT
CDR3 length: 12; V gene: TRBV2; J gene: TRBJ2-7; clone size: .; D gene: TRBD2; CDR3 protein: CASREGHHEQYF; CDR3 DNA: TGTGCCAGCCGGGAGGGCCACCACGAGCAGTACTTC
CDR3 length: 15; V gene: TRBV9; J gene: TRBJ2-3; clone size: .; D gene: .; CDR3 protein: CASSPNPKRTDTQYF; CDR3 DNA: TGTGCCAGCAGCCCCAACCCTAAACGCACAGATACGCAGTATTTT
CDR3 length: 14; V gene: TRBV7-2; J gene: TRBJ2-4; clone size: .; D gene: .; CDR3 protein: CASTEAPAKNIQYF; CDR3 DNA: TGTGCCAGCACCGAGGCACCGGCCAAAAACATTCAGTACTTC
CDR3 length: 12; V gene: TRBV19; J gene: TRBJ2-2; clone size: .; D gene: .; CDR3 protein: CASSIVTGELFF; CDR3 DNA: TGTGCCAGTAGTATCGTCACCGGGGAGCTGTTTTTT
CDR3 length: 15; V gene: TRBV6-6; J gene: TRBJ2-1; clone size: .; D gene: TRBD2; CDR3 protein: CASSHRTSGKNEQFF; CDR3 DNA: TGTGCCAGCAGCCACCGGACTAGCGGGAAGAATGAGCAGTTCTTC
CDR3 length: 15; V gene: TRBV4-3; J gene: TRBJ1-1; clone size: once; D gene: .; CDR3 protein: CASSQDPKGIAEAFF; CDR3 DNA: TGCGCCAGCAGCCAAGATCCCAAAGGTATCGCTGAAGCTTTCTTT
CDR3 length: 14; V gene: TRBV15; J gene: TRBJ2-2; clone size: .; D gene: .; CDR3 protein: CATSRDQVTGELFF; CDR3 DNA: TGTGCCACCAGCAGAGATCAGGTGACCGGGGAGCTGTTTTTT
CDR3 length: 13; V gene: TRBV9; J gene: TRBJ2-7; clone size: .; D gene: TRBD2; CDR3 protein: CASSGTSHYEQYF; CDR3 DNA: TGTGCCAGCAGCGGGACTAGCCACTACGAGCAGTACTTC
CDR3 length: 16; V gene: TRBV5-4; J gene: TRBJ2-7; clone size: .; D gene: .; CDR3 protein: CASSSPGPTVSYEQYF; CDR3 DNA: TGTGCCAGCAGCTCCCCGGGACCAACCGTCTCCTACGAGCAGTACTTC